This is a list of T cell receptor beta chains from one sample in a study of cytomegalovirus exposure and HLA in healthy donors. Libraries were prepared by immunoSEQ multiplex PCR; TCRdb keeps only in-frame clonotypes and omits some of them. The sample holds roughly 120,000 clones, roughly 90% seen once. Sequenced sample: PBMCs. Every receptor here comes from a man aged 25-45 years in good health and CMV-seronegative. The CDR3 runs from the conserved cysteine through the conserved F or W. The size entry is marked missing in some rows and otherwise reads once, few, many or a size class.

clone_size j_call v_call cdr3_aa
NA TRBJ2-1 TRBV5-1 CASSLNLRGPYNEQFF
NA TRBJ1-3 TRBV18 CASSPNLSSGNTIYF
NA TRBJ2-7 TRBV29-1 CSVTGTGVNYEQYF
NA TRBJ1-1 TRBV15 CATSRETGLNTEAFF
NA TRBJ1-6 TRBV5-1 CASSFRENYSPLHF
once TRBJ2-7 TRBV7-2 CASSLGGSRYEQYF
NA TRBJ2-7 TRBV11-3 CASSPGGQGSHEQYF
NA TRBJ2-1 TRBV28 CASSPTARGGLKYEQFF
once TRBJ2-3 TRBV7-2 CASSRDQGADTQYF
once TRBJ1-5 TRBV27 CASSWTAGHQPQHF
once TRBJ1-5 TRBV27 CASSLNRGLYQPQHF
NA TRBJ2-1 TRBV7-3 CASSFDRGSYNEQFF
NA TRBJ2-2 TRBV4-1 CASSQEQSTGELFF
NA TRBJ2-2 TRBV7-2 CASSQPGIAGATGELFF
NA TRBJ1-2 TRBV7-9 CASSFTGENYGYTF
NA TRBJ2-7 TRBV11-1 CASSLVSYEQYF
NA TRBJ1-1 TRBV5-1 CASSPLRGGGTEAFF
NA TRBJ1-6 TRBV28 CASSLLDRDYGSYNSPLHF
NA TRBJ1-2 TRBV18 CATSGDFNYGYTF
NA TRBJ2-7 TRBV7-6 CASSSGVDGVSYEQYF
NA TRBJ1-2 TRBV5-1 CASSAGPNYGYTF
NA TRBJ1-2 TRBV5-5 CASSFKSTAYGYTF
once TRBJ2-7 TRBV5-1 CASSRDTTYEQYF
NA TRBJ2-5 TRBV10-3 CAISDPGTGSGETQYF
NA TRBJ1-1 TRBV5-1 CASSLGTANTEAFF
NA TRBJ1-3 TRBV5-1 CASSSRDSGNTIYF
NA TRBJ2-7 TRBV4-1 CASSQDPPGSYEQYF
NA TRBJ2-7 TRBV5-6 CASSLGTGGFEQYF
NA TRBJ2-2 TRBV7-8 CASSLVARGRTGELFF
NA TRBJ1-4 TRBV29-1 CSVGQGTNEKLFF
once TRBJ2-5 TRBV9 CASSPLASGQETQYF
NA TRBJ1-1 TRBV15 CATRRGGIDTEAFF
NA TRBJ1-1 TRBV6-5 CASSAGQGGGTEAFF
NA TRBJ2-6 TRBV4-1 CASSKQGAGANVLTF
once TRBJ1-5 TRBV4-3 CASSQGAGNQPQHF
NA TRBJ1-2 TRBV9 CASSVDPGQGYGYTF
NA TRBJ2-7 TRBV5-5 CASSLDSQYGYEQYF
NA TRBJ1-3 TRBV2 CASSDQVPSGNTIYF
NA TRBJ1-2 TRBV4-2 CASSQEYHRTPYGYTF
once TRBJ1-1 TRBV5-4 CASSRGGGRTEAFF
NA TRBJ1-1 TRBV29-1 CSVATGAEAFF
NA TRBJ1-2 TRBV7-3 CASSPEQGNGYTF
NA TRBJ2-5 TRBV5-1 CASSPQSTSGGSQETQYF
NA TRBJ2-7 TRBV27 CASSLYWGGDEQYF
NA TRBJ2-7 TRBV7-8 CASSPAGNNYEQYF
NA TRBJ2-7 TRBV5-4 CASSHFSDGVDEQYF
NA TRBJ1-2 TRBV6-5 CASRTGGGDYGYTF
NA TRBJ1-5 TRBV19 CASSIAGERQPQHF
NA TRBJ1-2 TRBV4-1 CASSQGRGGYGYTF
NA TRBJ1-2 TRBV10-3 CAISDGQGGNYGYTF
once TRBJ1-2 TRBV5-8 CASSTQGVGYTF
NA TRBJ1-6 TRBV4-1 CASSPFLQQPNSPLHF
NA TRBJ2-1 TRBV11-2 CASSSPSGGASEQFF
NA TRBJ2-5 TRBV19 CASSQTGTGNQETQYF
NA TRBJ1-6 TRBV5-1 CASSLAPGQGLDNSPLHF